The source of this T cell receptor beta chain is a study of technical replicates of blood from a handful of donors. Sequenced by immunoSEQ multiplex PCR; TCRdb stores in-frame clones only, minus some. The repertoire holds about 76,000 clones, with approximately 96% as singletons. This receptor was identified in a human donor in good health. The specimen sequenced was T cells isolated from PBMCs.

The CDR3 here is CASSERQGGNEKLFF. As DNA, the CDR3 is TGTGCCAGCAGCGAACGACAGGGCGGAAATGAAAAACTGTTTTTT. The chain links TRBV28 to TRBJ1-4; TRBD1 agrees at 7 bases. The CDR3 contains 15 residues. Losses at the gene ends were 6 bases for V and 5 bases for J; bases not matched to a gene: 9. The V gene's germline CDR1 is MDHEN and CDR2 SYDVKM.